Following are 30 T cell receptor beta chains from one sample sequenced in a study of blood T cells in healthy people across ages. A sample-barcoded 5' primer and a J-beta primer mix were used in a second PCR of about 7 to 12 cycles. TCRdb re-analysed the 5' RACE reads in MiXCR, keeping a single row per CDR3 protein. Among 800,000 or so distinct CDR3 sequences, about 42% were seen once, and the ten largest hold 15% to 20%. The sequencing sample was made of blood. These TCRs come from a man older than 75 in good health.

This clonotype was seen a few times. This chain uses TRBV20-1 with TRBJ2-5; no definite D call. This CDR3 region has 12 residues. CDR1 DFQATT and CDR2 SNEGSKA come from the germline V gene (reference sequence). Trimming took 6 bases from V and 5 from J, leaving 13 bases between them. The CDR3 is CSADGRGETQYF. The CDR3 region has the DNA TGCAGTGCGGATGGGCGCGGTGAGACCCAGTACTTC.

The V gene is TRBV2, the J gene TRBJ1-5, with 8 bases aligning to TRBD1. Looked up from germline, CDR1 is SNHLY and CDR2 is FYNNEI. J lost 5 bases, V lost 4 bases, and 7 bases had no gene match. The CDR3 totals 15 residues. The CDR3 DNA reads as TGTGCCAGCAGTGGGACAGGGAGGGAGGATCAGCCCCAGCATTTT. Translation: CASSGTGREDQPQHF.

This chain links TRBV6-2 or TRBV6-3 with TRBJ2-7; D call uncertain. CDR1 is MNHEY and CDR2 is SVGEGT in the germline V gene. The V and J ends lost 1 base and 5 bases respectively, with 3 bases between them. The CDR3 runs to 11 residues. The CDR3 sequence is CASSYYHEQYF. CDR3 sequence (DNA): TGTGCCAGCAGTTACTATCACGAGCAGTACTTC.

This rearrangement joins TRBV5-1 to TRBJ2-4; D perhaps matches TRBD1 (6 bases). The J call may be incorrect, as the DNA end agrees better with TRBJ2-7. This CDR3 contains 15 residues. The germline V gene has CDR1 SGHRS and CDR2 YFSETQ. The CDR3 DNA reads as TGCGCCAGCAGCTTCAGCAGGACAGCAACTTACGAGCAGTACTTC. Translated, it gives CASSFSRTATYEQYF.

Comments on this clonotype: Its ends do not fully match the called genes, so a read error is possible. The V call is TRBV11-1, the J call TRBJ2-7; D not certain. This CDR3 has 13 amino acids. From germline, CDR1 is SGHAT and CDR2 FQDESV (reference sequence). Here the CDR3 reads CASSLAASYGQYF. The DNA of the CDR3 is TGTGCCAGCAGCTTGGCGGCCTCCTACGGGCAGTACTTC.

CDR3 DNA sequence: TGCAGCGTTTCTGCACAGGGAGTAGATCAGCCCCAGCATTTT. Encoded protein: CSVSAQGVDQPQHF. The chain recombines TRBV29-1 with TRBJ1-5, with a tentative D call TRBD1 (6 bases). With 5 bases removed from V and 5 bases from J, the gap between germline ends came to 16 bases. The CDR3 is 14 amino acids. CDR1 SQVTM and CDR2 ANQGSEA come from the germline V gene.

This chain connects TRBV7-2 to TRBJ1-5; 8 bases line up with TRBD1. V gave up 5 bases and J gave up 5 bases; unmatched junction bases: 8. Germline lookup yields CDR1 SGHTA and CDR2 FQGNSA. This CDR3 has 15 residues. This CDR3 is CASSPGQGTDQPQHF. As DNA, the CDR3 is TGTGCCAGCAGCCCAGGACAGGGTACGGATCAGCCCCAGCATTTT.

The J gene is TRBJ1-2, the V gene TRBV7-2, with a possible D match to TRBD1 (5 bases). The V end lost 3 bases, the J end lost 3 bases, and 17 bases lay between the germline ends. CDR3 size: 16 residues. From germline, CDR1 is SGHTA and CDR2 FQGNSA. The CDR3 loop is CASSFPGPRGDYGYTF. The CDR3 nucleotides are TGTGCCAGCAGCTTTCCGGGACCACGGGGGGACTATGGCTACACCTTC.

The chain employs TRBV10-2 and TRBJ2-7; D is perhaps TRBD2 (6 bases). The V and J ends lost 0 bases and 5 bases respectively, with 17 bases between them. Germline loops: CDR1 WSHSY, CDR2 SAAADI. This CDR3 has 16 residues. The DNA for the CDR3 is TGCGCCAGCAGTGAGTCGACTAGTACCACAGGCGACGAGCAGTACTTC. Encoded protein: CASSESTSTTGDEQYF.

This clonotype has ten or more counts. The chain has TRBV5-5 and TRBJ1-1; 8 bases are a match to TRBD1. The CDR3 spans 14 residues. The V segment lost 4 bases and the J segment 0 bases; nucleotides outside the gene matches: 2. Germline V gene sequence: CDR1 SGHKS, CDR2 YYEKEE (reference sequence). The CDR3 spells CASSRQGMNTEAFF. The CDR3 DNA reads TGTGCCAGCAGCCGACAGGGGATGAACACTGAAGCTTTCTTT.

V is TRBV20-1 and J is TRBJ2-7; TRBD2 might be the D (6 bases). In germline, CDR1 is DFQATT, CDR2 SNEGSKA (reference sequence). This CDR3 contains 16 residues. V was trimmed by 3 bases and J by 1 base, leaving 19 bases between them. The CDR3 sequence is CSASSSGGIPSYEQYF. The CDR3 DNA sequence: TGCAGTGCTAGTAGTAGTGGGGGGATCCCTTCCTACGAGCAGTACTTC.

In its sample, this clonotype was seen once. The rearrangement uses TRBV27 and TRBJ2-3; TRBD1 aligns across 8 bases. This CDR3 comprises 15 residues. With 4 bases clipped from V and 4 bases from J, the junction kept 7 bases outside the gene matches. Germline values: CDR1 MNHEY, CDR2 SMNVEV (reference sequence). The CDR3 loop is CASSYGRGRPDTQYF. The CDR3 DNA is TGTGCCAGCAGTTACGGCAGGGGGCGCCCAGATACGCAGTATTTT.

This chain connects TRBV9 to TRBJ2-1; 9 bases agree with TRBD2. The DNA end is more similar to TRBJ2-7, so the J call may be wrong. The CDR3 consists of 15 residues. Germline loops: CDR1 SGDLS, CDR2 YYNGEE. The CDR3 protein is CASSVIAGDHNEQYF. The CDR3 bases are TGTGCCAGCAGCGTAATAGCGGGAGATCACAATGAGCAGTACTTC.

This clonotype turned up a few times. Here the CDR3 DNA reads TGTGCCAGCAGCGCAGCGGGCACCCGGGGTGAGCAGTACTTC. It encodes CASSAAGTRGEQYF. This sequence joins TRBV7-8 and TRBJ2-7, with a tentative D call TRBD2 (6 bases). Germline values: CDR1 SGHVS, CDR2 FQNEAQ. The CDR3 has 14 amino acids. Trimming stripped 5 bases from V and 7 bases from J, with 18 bases between.

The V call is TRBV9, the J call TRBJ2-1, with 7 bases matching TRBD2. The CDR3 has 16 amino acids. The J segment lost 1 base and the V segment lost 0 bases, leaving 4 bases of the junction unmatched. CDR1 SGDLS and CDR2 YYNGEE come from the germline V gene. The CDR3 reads CASSVASSGSYNEQFF. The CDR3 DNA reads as TGTGCCAGCAGCGTAGCGTCTAGCGGATCCTACAATGAGCAGTTCTTC. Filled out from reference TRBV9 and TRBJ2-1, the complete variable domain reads DSGVTQTPKHLITATGQRVTLRCSPRSGDLSVYWYQQSLDQGLQFLIQYYNGEERAKGNILERFSAQQFPDLHSELNLSSLELGDSALYFCASSVASSGSYNEQFFGPGTRLTVL.

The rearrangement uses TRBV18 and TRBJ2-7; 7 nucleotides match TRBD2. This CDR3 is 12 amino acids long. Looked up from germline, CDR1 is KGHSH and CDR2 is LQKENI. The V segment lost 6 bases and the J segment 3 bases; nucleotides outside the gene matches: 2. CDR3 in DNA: TGTGCCAGCTCCCGGGACTACTACGAGCAGTACTTC. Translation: CASSRDYYEQYF.

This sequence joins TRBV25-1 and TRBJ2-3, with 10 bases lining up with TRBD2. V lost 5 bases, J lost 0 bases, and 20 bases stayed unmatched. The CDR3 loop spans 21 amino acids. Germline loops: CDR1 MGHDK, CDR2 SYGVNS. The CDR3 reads CASSHSGNSGGRTYSTDTQYF. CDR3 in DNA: TGTGCCAGCAGTCACTCTGGGAATAGCGGGGGGCGGACGTATAGCACAGATACGCAGTATTTT.

The CDR3 region has the DNA TGCAGTGCAAAGAGGGGGGTTAATGAGCAGTACTTC. Its translation is CSAKRGVNEQYF. The genes are TRBV20-1 and TRBJ2-5; D possibly uses TRBD1 or TRBD2 (6 bases each). The CDR3 runs to 12 residues. Trimming took 6 bases from V and 11 from J, leaving 19 bases between them. CDR1 DFQATT and CDR2 SNEGSKA come from the germline V gene (reference sequence).

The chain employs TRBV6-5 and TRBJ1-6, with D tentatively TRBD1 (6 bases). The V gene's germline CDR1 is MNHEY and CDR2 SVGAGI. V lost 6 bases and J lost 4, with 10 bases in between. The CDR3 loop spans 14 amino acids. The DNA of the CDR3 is TGTGCCAGCAGCATGGACAGATATAATTCACCCCTCCACTTT. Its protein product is CASSMDRYNSPLHF.

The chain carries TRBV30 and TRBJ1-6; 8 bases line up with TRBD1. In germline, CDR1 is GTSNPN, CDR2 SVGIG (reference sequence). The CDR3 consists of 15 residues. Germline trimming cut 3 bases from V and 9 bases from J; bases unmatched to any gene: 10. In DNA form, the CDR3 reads TGTGCCTGGAGCCTACCGGACAGGGCCATTTCACCCCTCCACTTT. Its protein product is CAWSLPDRAISPLHF. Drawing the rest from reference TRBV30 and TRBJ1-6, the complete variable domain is SQTIHQWPATLVQPVGSPLSLECTVEGTSNPNLYWYRQAAGRGLQLLFYSVGIGQISSEVPQNLSASRPQDRQFILSSKKLLLSDSGFYLCAWSLPDRAISPLHFGNGTRLTVT.

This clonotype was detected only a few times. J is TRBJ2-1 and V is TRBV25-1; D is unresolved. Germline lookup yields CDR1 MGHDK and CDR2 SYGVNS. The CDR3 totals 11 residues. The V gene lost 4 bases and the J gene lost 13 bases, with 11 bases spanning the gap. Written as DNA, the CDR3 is TGTGCCAGCAGTGGCCACGCGCTCCAGTTCTTC. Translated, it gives CASSGHALQFF.

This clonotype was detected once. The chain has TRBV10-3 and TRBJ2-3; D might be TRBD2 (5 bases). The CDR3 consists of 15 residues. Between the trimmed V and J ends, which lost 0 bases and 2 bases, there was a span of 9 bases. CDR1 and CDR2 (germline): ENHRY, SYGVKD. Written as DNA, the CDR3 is TGTGCCATCAGTGAGTCGGGAGACAACACAGATACGCAGTATTTT. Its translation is CAISESGDNTDTQYF.

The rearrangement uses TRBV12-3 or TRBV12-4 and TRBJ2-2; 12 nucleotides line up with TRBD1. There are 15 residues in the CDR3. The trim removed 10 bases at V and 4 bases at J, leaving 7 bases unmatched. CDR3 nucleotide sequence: TGTGCCACCCGGGACAGGGGGCGAGGCACCGGGGAGCTGTTTTTT. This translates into CATRDRGRGTGELFF.

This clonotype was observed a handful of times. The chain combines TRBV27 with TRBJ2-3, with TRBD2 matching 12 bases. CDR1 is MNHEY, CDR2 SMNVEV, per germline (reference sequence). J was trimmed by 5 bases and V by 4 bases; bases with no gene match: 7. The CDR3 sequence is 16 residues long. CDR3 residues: CASSSASGRAVDTQYF. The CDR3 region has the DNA TGTGCCAGCAGTTCCGCTAGCGGGAGGGCCGTAGATACGCAGTATTTT.

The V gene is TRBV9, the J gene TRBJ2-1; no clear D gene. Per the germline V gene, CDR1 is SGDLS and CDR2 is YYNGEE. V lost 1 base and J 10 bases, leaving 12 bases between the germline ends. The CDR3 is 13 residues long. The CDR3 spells CASSVLSELEQFF. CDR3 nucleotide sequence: TGTGCCAGCAGCGTATTAAGCGAGTTGGAGCAGTTCTTC.

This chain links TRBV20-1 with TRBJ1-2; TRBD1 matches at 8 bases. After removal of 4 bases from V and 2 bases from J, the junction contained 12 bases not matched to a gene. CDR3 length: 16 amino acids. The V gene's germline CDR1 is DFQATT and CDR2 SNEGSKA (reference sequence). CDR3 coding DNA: TGCAGTGCTATCGGACAGGGCACTCAATCCAACTATGGCTACACCTTC. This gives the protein CSAIGQGTQSNYGYTF.

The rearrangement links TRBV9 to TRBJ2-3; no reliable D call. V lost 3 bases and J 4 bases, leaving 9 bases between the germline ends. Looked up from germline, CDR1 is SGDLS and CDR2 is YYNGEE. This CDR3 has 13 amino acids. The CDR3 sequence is CASSGPGSDTQYF. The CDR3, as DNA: TGTGCCAGCAGCGGACCCGGATCAGATACGCAGTATTTT.

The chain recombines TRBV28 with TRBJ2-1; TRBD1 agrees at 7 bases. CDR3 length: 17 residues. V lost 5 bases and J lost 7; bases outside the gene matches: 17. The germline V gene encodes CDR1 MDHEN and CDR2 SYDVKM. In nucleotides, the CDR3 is TGTGCCAGCAGTCCGCGCTCGCCGGGACAGCTGAGGAATGAGCAGTTCTTC. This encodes CASSPRSPGQLRNEQFF. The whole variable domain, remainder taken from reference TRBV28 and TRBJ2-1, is DVKVTQSSRYLVKRTGEKVFLECVQDMDHENMFWYRQDPGLGLRLIYFSYDVKMKEKGDIPEGYSVSREKKERFSLILESASTNQTSMYLCASSPRSPGQLRNEQFFGPGTRLTVL.

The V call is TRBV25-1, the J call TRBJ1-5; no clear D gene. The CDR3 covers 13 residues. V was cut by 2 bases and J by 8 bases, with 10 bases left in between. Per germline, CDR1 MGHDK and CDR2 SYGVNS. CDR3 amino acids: CASSEEGVEPQHF. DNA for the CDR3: TGTGCCAGCAGTGAAGAGGGAGTGGAGCCCCAGCATTTT.

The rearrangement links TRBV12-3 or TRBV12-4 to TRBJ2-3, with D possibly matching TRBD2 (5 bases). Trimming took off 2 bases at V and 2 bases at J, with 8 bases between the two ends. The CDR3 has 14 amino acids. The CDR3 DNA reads TGTGCCAGCAGTTTAAACGGGAACACAGATACGCAGTATTTT. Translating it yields CASSLNGNTDTQYF.